This TCR beta chain was sequenced for a study of T cell responses to AZD1222 COVID-19 vaccine. Study information: Second-dose intervals near 4 or 12 weeks were combined.

Using immunoSEQ multiplex PCR, the repertoire was profiled, and TCRdb retains in-frame clones only, with some absent. The table lists fewer than 130,000 clones, 85% to 95% of them singletons, with roughly 7% in the top ten. General observations from the study: The donor group comprised mostly white British people and more females; the analysis possibly underestimated clonal diversity. Regions 160-218 and 743-854 held dominance among vaccine-associated CD4 TCRs, which spanned spike. Baseline seropositivity occurred in only a handful of AZD1222 recipients.

On this clone: The antigen is undetermined.

V lost 3 bases to trimming and J lost 7 bases, with 15 bases between them. CDR1 and CDR2 (germline): SNHLY, FYNNEI. This CDR3 has 14 amino acids. The sequence derives from an adult in good health. V gene TRBV2 combines with J gene TRBJ2-5; TRBD2 might be the D (5 bases). The sequenced sample was peripheral blood, obtained on day 0 of AZD1222 vaccination. The CDR3 reads CASSDLAGTRTQYF. CDR3 in DNA: TGTGCCAGCAGTGATTTGGCGGGTACGAGGACCCAGTACTTC.